These 5 T cell receptor beta chains came from one sample sequenced in a study of T cell clones after liver transplantation. Clones were read by immunoSEQ multiplex PCR, and TCRdb kept only the in-frame ones, dropping some. The table has about 51,000 clones, about 90% seen once; the top ten hold approximately 15%. Here the sequenced sample was CD8+ T cells from blood, taken 12 months after liver transplant. All receptors come from a human patient who received a liver transplant. A share of the T cells may be of graft donor origin.

The chain combines TRBV7-6 with TRBJ1-1; 7 bases fit TRBD1. CDR3 length: 12 amino acids. The V segment lost 5 bases and the J segment 5 bases; nucleotides outside the gene matches: 2. Germline V gives CDR1 SGHVS, CDR2 FNYEAQ. The CDR3 here is CASSQGGTEAFF. The CDR3 DNA follows: TGTGCCAGCAGCCAGGGGGGAACTGAAGCTTTCTTT.

The chain links TRBV25-1 to TRBJ2-5, with 7 positions matching TRBD2. The length of the CDR3 is 15 residues. V lost 1 base and J lost 5; bases outside the gene matches: 7. From germline, CDR1 is MGHDK and CDR2 SYGVNS. CDR3 bases: TGTGCCAGCAGTGAATCGGGGGGAGGGCCGGAGACCCAGTACTTC. It yields the protein CASSESGGGPETQYF.

This clone was recorded once. The V call is TRBV4-3, the J call TRBJ2-7; the D is unclear. The ends were cut back, 3 bases at V and 7 bases at J, with 19 bases in the middle. Germline-derived CDR1 and CDR2 are LGHNA and YSLEER. The CDR3 contains 15 residues. CDR3 residues: CASSHTMDGTGEQYF. The CDR3 DNA is TGCGCCAGCAGCCATACTATGGACGGTACTGGGGAGCAGTACTTC.

The table lists this clone with a count of one. This chain links TRBV9 with TRBJ1-2; no clear D. The germline CDR1 and CDR2 sequences are SGDLS and YYNGEE. The length of the CDR3 is 11 residues. V gave up 4 bases and J gave up 8 bases, with 9 bases separating them. For the CDR3, the DNA is TGTGCCAGCAGCCTCGGGCAGGGCTACACCTTC. It encodes CASSLGQGYTF.

This clone was counted a single time. V usage is TRBV7-2 and J usage is TRBJ2-7; 9 nucleotides line up with TRBD2. CDR1 and CDR2 from the germline V gene are SGHTA and FQGNSA. This CDR3 contains 16 residues. The ends lost 1 base at V and 2 bases at J; junction bases unmatched: 6. The CDR3 sequence is CASSLGPAGGPYEQYF. Written as DNA, the CDR3 is TGTGCCAGCAGCTTAGGGCCAGCGGGAGGCCCCTACGAGCAGTACTTC.